This T cell receptor beta chain is from a study of blood T cell repertoires in COVID-19. Study-level information: Researchers got acute and convalescent COVID-19 samples from the United States, Italy and Spain. The cDNA or gDNA used as material had been derived from T cells, B-cell-depleted T cells, or PBMCs.

Everyone who took part was 18 to 89 years old, and they came from 20 to 25 US areas. The germline CDR1 and CDR2 sequences are SNHLY and FYNNEI. CDR3 size: 14 residues. V was pared by 9 bases and J by 1 base, with 13 bases between. In the authors' methods: Amplification with reference gene primers provided the estimates of nucleated cell counts. Profiling relied on immunoSEQ multiplex PCR, and the TCRdb table lists in-frame clones only, not all of them. V and J calls and clone size are those listed in that table; D and trimming were worked out from the DNA. The sample includes roughly 280,000 clones, about 88% of them seen just once.

Material: PBMCs or T cells enriched from blood (not recorded which). The gene calls are TRBV2 and TRBJ1-3; a weak D match, TRBD1 (5 bases). The source of this sequence is a woman between 50 and 59 years old who had recovered from COVID-19. The CDR3 nucleotides read TGTGCCAGTCGGACATTGCAGTCTGGAAACACCATATATTTT. Translation gives CASRTLQSGNTIYF.